The rows below give T cell receptor beta chains drawn from one sample of a study of blood T cell repertoires in COVID-19. The table came from immunoSEQ multiplex PCR; TCRdb's copy has only in-frame clones and leaves some out. This repertoire shows about 160,000 clones, about 90% found once; its top ten account for under 5%. The sample taken for sequencing was peripheral blood. These receptors were obtained from a woman in her seventies with acute or convalescent COVID-19. CDR3s include the opening cysteine and the closing phenylalanine or tryptophan. A D gene is named only where the DNA matches it firmly. Clone size is stated in some rows and not others, as once, few, many or a class when expanded.

v_gene	j_gene	d_gene	abundance	CDR3nt	CDR3aa
TRBV7-2	TRBJ2-1	NA	NA	TGTGCCAGCAGCCCCGGGATCCTAAGTAATGAGCAGTTCTTC	CASSPGILSNEQFF
TRBV6-1	TRBJ1-5	NA	NA	TGTGCCAGCAGTGAGCTTTCAGGGGATAATCAGCCCCAGCATTTT	CASSELSGDNQPQHF
TRBV27	TRBJ1-4	NA	NA	TGTGCCAGCAGTTTCAACGGGGATGGGGAACTGTTTTTT	CASSFNGDGELFF
TRBV4-1	TRBJ2-5	TRBD2	few	TGCGCCAGCAGCCAAGTTGTGGGGGGGGAAGAGACCCAGTACTTC	CASSQVVGGEETQYF
TRBV27	TRBJ2-7	TRBD1	NA	TGTACCAGCAGTTTGGGGACAGGGGAATTCCTCTCCTACGAGCAGTACTTC	CTSSLGTGEFLSYEQYF
TRBV6-5	TRBJ2-1	TRBD1	NA	TGTGCCAGCAGTCGGGACAGGGGATCCTACAATGAGCAGTTCTTC	CASSRDRGSYNEQFF
TRBV3-1/TRBV3-2	TRBJ1-5	NA	NA	TGTGCCAGCAGCCAGGGCAGGGGTTCTCATCAGCCCCAGCATTTT	CASSQGRGSHQPQHF
TRBV12-3/TRBV12-4	TRBJ1-1	NA	NA	TGTGCCAGCAGGGGGGGGCACTACACTGAAGCTTTCTTT	CASRGGHYTEAFF
TRBV6-5	TRBJ1-5	NA	NA	TGTGCCAGCAAAAGCCCTAATCAGCCCCAGCATTTT	CASKSPNQPQHF
TRBV2	TRBJ2-2	NA	NA	TGTGCCAGTCGATGGCTGATCTCGAACACCGGGGAGCTGTTTTTT	CASRWLISNTGELFF
TRBV11-2	TRBJ1-2	NA	NA	TGTGCCAGCAGCGTCTCGAAAGGGGTCTATGGCTACACCTTC	CASSVSKGVYGYTF
TRBV7-2	TRBJ2-5	NA	NA	TGTGCCAGCAGCTTAGCCTGGACAGCCAGAGAGACCCAGTACTTC	CASSLAWTARETQYF
TRBV19	TRBJ1-3	NA	NA	TGTGCCAGCACCACAAGGTACCCACCAGGGATCGTAGACACCATATATTTT	CASTTRYPPGIVDTIYF
TRBV7-9	TRBJ2-1	TRBD2	few	TGTGCCAGCAGCCTCGGGGGGACTGAGCAGTTCTTC	CASSLGGTEQFF
TRBV6-1	TRBJ1-3	TRBD1	NA	TGTGCCAGCAGTGAAGGGGGGACAGCTAACACCATATATTTT	CASSEGGTANTIYF
TRBV19	TRBJ1-1	NA	NA	TGTGCCAGTAGAACACTAGGGTTGTTGCGCACTGAAGCTTTCTTT	CASRTLGLLRTEAFF
TRBV4-2	TRBJ1-2	NA	NA	TGTGCCAGCAGCCAGGCCCCGCGCCCGGGAGTGTCCTTC	CASSQAPRPGVSF
TRBV4-3	TRBJ2-1	TRBD2	NA	TGCGCCAGCAGCCAAGATGGGCTAGCGGGGGGGTTCAATGAGCAGTTCTTC	CASSQDGLAGGFNEQFF
TRBV18	TRBJ1-6	NA	NA	TGTGCCAGCTCACTCTTTGATAATTCACCCCTCCACTTT	CASSLFDNSPLHF
TRBV7-9	TRBJ1-2	NA	NA	TGTGCCAGCAGCTTAGTCGGGGCAGGGGCTGGGTATGGCTACACCTTC	CASSLVGAGAGYGYTF
TRBV15	TRBJ1-6	NA	NA	TGTGCCACCAGCAGAGTGACAGGATGGTCACCCCTCCACTTT	CATSRVTGWSPLHF
TRBV19	TRBJ1-2	NA	NA	TGTGCCAGCACCCCGGGAAACTATGGCTACACCTTC	CASTPGNYGYTF
TRBV19	TRBJ1-6	TRBD1	NA	TGTGCCAGTAGTATAGCCCACCAAACAGGGGGATTCGGTTCACCCCTCCACTTT	CASSIAHQTGGFGSPLHF
TRBV20-1	TRBJ2-1	TRBD2	once	TGCAGTGCTAGTAACCAGCGGGAAATATGGTCCTACAATGAGCAGTTCTTC	CSASNQREIWSYNEQFF
TRBV7-9	TRBJ2-1	NA	once	TGTGCCAGCAGCCTAGAGGGAGGTATTGCGCAGTTCTTC	CASSLEGGIAQFF
TRBV28	TRBJ1-6	NA	NA	TGTGCCAGCAGTTTACTGAGCTCCTATAATTCACCCCTCCACTTT	CASSLLSSYNSPLHF
TRBV4-1	TRBJ1-1	NA	NA	TGCGCCAGCAGCCAAGTTATCCCGAACACTGAAGCTTTCTTT	CASSQVIPNTEAFF
TRBV19	TRBJ2-5	TRBD2	NA	TGTGCCAGTAGTTTAAGCGGGAGGGCTGTAGAGACCCAGTACTTC	CASSLSGRAVETQYF
TRBV3-1/TRBV3-2	TRBJ1-5	NA	NA	TGTGCCAGCAGCCCTGCCCTACACAGTAGCAATCAGCCCCAGCATTTT	CASSPALHSSNQPQHF
TRBV11-2	TRBJ2-7	TRBD2	NA	TGTGCCAGCAGCTTACCCGGGACTAGAGACTACGAGCAGTACTTC	CASSLPGTRDYEQYF
TRBV5-1	TRBJ2-5	NA	NA	TGCGCCAGCAGCTTCATCGGGGAAGAGACCCAGTACTTC	CASSFIGEETQYF
TRBV5-1	TRBJ1-2	NA	NA	TGCGCCAGCAGCTTAGGCGACACTAACTATGGCTACACCTTC	CASSLGDTNYGYTF
TRBV28	TRBJ2-1	TRBD2	NA	TGTGCCAGCAGTCCAGTGGGGCGGGTGCGATCTAGCGGGAGAGGGCGGAATGAGCAGTTCTTC	CASSPVGRVRSSGRGRNEQFF
TRBV5-5	TRBJ2-1	TRBD1	NA	TGTGCCAGCAGCTTTCCAGGGGGTACAGGCTACAATGAGCAGTTCTTC	CASSFPGGTGYNEQFF
TRBV9	TRBJ2-7	TRBD2	few	TGTGCCAGCAGCGTAGGGGGGGGACCCTACGAGCAGTACTTC	CASSVGGGPYEQYF